These 20 T cell receptor beta chains share one sample of origin, sequenced in a study of cytomegalovirus exposure and HLA in healthy donors. 13 Jbeta primers and 60 Vbeta primers were used for the PCR. Using immunoSEQ multiplex PCR, the repertoire was profiled, and TCRdb retains in-frame clones only, with some absent. This sample has around 76,000 clones, with 60% to 85% found just once. Sequences were obtained from PBMCs. Receptor source: a man between 40 and 49 years old in good health and CMV-seronegative.

This clone was detected once. The V gene is TRBV6-1, the J gene TRBJ2-1; TRBD2 is a possible D gene (6 bases). Trimming shortened V by 2 bases and J by 7 bases, and 15 bases separated the two germline ends. The CDR3 has 15 amino acids. The germline V gene has CDR1 MNHNS and CDR2 SASEGT. This CDR3 is CASSERGYRGNEQFF. The CDR3 DNA is TGTGCCAGCAGTGAACGGGGGTACCGGGGGAATGAGCAGTTCTTC.

CDR3 nucleotides: TGTGCCAGCACCGAAGGGGCCAGCAATCAGCCCCAGCATTTT. Translation: CASTEGASNQPQHF. The J gene is TRBJ1-5, the V gene TRBV6-1, with D tentatively TRBD1 (5 bases). Per the germline V gene, CDR1 is MNHNS and CDR2 is SASEGT. This CDR3 is built from 14 residues. V lost 7 bases and J 1 base, leaving 11 bases between the germline ends.

The gene calls are TRBV6-1 and TRBJ1-2; D is undetermined. The germline V gene encodes CDR1 MNHNS and CDR2 SASEGT. V was trimmed by 8 bases and J by 3 bases, leaving 13 bases between them. The CDR3 contains 13 residues. The DNA for the CDR3 is TGTGCCAGCGCTAAATCTTCGGACTATGGCTACACCTTC. Translated: CASAKSSDYGYTF.

This sequence joins TRBV2 and TRBJ2-5; TRBD2 aligns across 8 bases. CDR3 length equals 15 residues. Trimming cost V 6 bases and J 6 bases; bases outside gene matches: 12. Germline V gene lookup returns CDR1 SNHLY and CDR2 FYNNEI. Here the CDR3 reads CASRATSGNIKTQYF. In DNA form, the CDR3 reads TGTGCCAGCAGAGCTACTAGCGGAAATATTAAGACCCAGTACTTC.

This chain joins TRBV7-3 and TRBJ2-5, with 10 positions matching TRBD2. Near its end, the DNA agrees better with TRBJ2-7, so the J call may be wrong. Germline loops: CDR1 SGHTA, CDR2 FQGTGA. The CDR3 loop spans 13 amino acids. CDR3 loop: CASGASGSDEQYF. CDR3 DNA: TGTGCCAGCGGGGCTAGCGGGAGCGACGAGCAGTACTTC.

This clone was found a few times. The chain employs TRBV6-4 and TRBJ1-1; the D is unclear. Per the germline V gene, CDR1 is MRHNA and CDR2 is SNTAGT. Deletions cut 3 bases from V and 5 bases from J, with 10 bases between. This CDR3 spans 13 amino acids. The CDR3 DNA sequence: TGTGCCAGCAGTGAGGCTTCGGGTACTGAAGCTTTCTTT. Encoded protein: CASSEASGTEAFF.

This clone was found a few times. The rearrangement joins TRBV6-1 to TRBJ1-5, with 7 bases lining up with TRBD1. The V gene end was trimmed by 4 bases and the J gene end by 7 bases; junction bases not matched to a gene: 7. The CDR3 totals 14 residues. CDR1 MNHNS and CDR2 SASEGT come from the germline V gene. CDR3 nucleotide sequence: TGTGCCAGCAGTGTAAGGGGGCTTGGGCAGCCCCAGCATTTT. It codes for CASSVRGLGQPQHF.

V and J are TRBV18 and TRBJ2-1, with D possibly being TRBD2 (6 bases). Trimming pared 5 bases from V and 9 bases from J, leaving 32 bases between. Germline V CDR1 and CDR2: KGHSH, LQKENI. The CDR3 consists of 19 residues. For the CDR3, the DNA is TGTGCCAGCTCATTCGAACAGACTAGTCGCAACGCCGGGGCGGGTGAGCAGTTCTTC. This encodes CASSFEQTSRNAGAGEQFF.

CDR3 DNA sequence: TGTGCCAGCAGTCCCCAGGGAGGCGCTCAGCCCCAGCATTTT. Translation gives CASSPQGGAQPQHF. The chain combines TRBV2 with TRBJ1-5; possible D gene TRBD1, 5 bases. The germline gives CDR1 SNHLY, CDR2 FYNNEI. The CDR3 sequence is 14 residues long. V was trimmed by 5 bases and J by 6 bases, leaving 14 bases between them.

In the case of this clone: Other DNA sequences within the sample encode an identical CDR3. The CDR3 nucleotides read TGTGCCAGCAGCCTCCAGGGCAACACTGAAGCTTTCTTT. Translation: CASSLQGNTEAFF. This chain connects TRBV7-9 to TRBJ1-1; the D gene is possibly TRBD1 (5 bases). With 5 bases removed from V and 2 bases from J, the gap between germline ends came to 9 bases. CDR1 and CDR2 from the germline V gene are SEHNR and FQNEAQ (reference sequence). This CDR3 has 13 residues.

The table lists this clone with a few counts. For the CDR3, the DNA is TGTGCCAGCAGTTTTAGTTCAAACATTCAGTACTTC. Translating it yields CASSFSSNIQYF. The V call is TRBV28, the J call TRBJ2-4; D unresolved. CDR3 length: 12 residues. The germline gives CDR1 MDHEN, CDR2 SYDVKM. The V end lost 3 bases, the J end lost 6 bases, and 6 bases lay between the germline ends.

The V call is TRBV5-1, the J call TRBJ2-2; TRBD2 aligns across 10 bases. The CDR3 sequence is 20 residues long. CDR1 and CDR2 (germline): SGHRS, YFSETQ. V lost 3 bases to trimming and J lost 3 bases; unmatched junction nucleotides: 17. The CDR3: CASSSSGLAGEVGDTGELFF. The CDR3 nucleotides are TGCGCCAGCAGCTCCTCAGGGCTAGCGGGAGAGGTGGGGGACACCGGGGAGCTGTTTTTT.

A few counts support this clone. V and J are TRBV5-1 and TRBJ2-1; 11 bases are shared with TRBD2. Looked up from germline, CDR1 is SGHRS and CDR2 is YFSETQ. J lost 7 bases, V lost 4 bases, and 13 bases had no gene match. CDR3 length equals 17 residues. As DNA, the CDR3 is TGCGCCAGCAGCCCGAGAACTAGCGGGAGCGGAGGTAATGAGCAGTTCTTC. Its protein product is CASSPRTSGSGGNEQFF.

This chain uses TRBV7-9 with TRBJ2-5; the match to TRBD1 covers 11 bases. This CDR3 has 16 amino acids. With 5 bases clipped from V and 5 bases from J, the junction kept 10 bases outside the gene matches. Germline-derived CDR1 and CDR2 are SEHNR and FQNEAQ (reference sequence). In nucleotides, the CDR3 is TGTGCCAGCAGCACCTACCGGACAGGGGGCCGGGAGACCCAGTACTTC. Translated, it gives CASSTYRTGGRETQYF.

In its sample, this clone was seen a few times. The chain recombines TRBV28 with TRBJ2-7; 7 nucleotides align to TRBD1. J was trimmed by 1 base and V by 6 bases; bases with no gene match: 12. From germline, CDR1 is MDHEN and CDR2 SYDVKM. This CDR3 has 16 residues. The CDR3 DNA sequence: TGTGCCAGCAGCCCTCCTCCGGGACAGCAATCCTACGAGCAGTACTTC. It is translated as CASSPPPGQQSYEQYF.

The rearrangement uses TRBV29-1 and TRBJ1-3; D remains ambiguous. V lost 7 bases and J 4 bases, leaving 8 bases between the germline ends. Germline loops: CDR1 SQVTM, CDR2 ANQGSEA. The CDR3 length is 11 residues. CDR3 loop: CSAQSGNTIYF. The CDR3 nucleotides are TGCAGCGCCCAGTCCGGAAACACCATATATTTT.

The gene calls are TRBV2 and TRBJ2-1; TRBD2 aligns across 8 bases. The CDR3 runs 17 residues. The germline gives CDR1 SNHLY, CDR2 FYNNEI. V shed 5 bases, J shed 8 bases, and the junction held 17 bases outside the gene matches. The CDR3 nucleotides read TGTGCCAGCAGTCCGGAACGGTCAGGACTAGCAATCGATGAGCAGTTCTTC. Protein product: CASSPERSGLAIDEQFF.

J is TRBJ1-2 and V is TRBV6-1; TRBD1 aligns across 7 bases. This CDR3 contains 14 residues. V lost 4 bases to trimming and J lost 4 bases; unmatched junction nucleotides: 6. Germline CDR1 and CDR2: MNHNS and SASEGT. DNA of the CDR3: TGTGCCAGCAGTGGGCGTGACAGGGTCTATGGCTACACCTTC. The encoded protein is CASSGRDRVYGYTF.

This chain joins TRBV2 and TRBJ2-1; D is unclear. Trimming removed 6 bases from V and 6 bases from J, with 12 bases in between. The germline CDR1 and CDR2 sequences are SNHLY and FYNNEI. The CDR3 extends over 13 amino acids. This chain's CDR3 is CASSGSMGNEQFF. DNA for the CDR3: TGTGCCAGCAGCGGGTCTATGGGCAATGAGCAGTTCTTC.

The genes are TRBV6-4 and TRBJ2-1; a weak D match, TRBD2 (6 bases). The CDR3 contains 15 residues. Trimming removed 0 bases from V and 3 bases from J, with 9 bases in between. Germline CDR1 is MRHNA and CDR2 is SNTAGT. The DNA of the CDR3 is TGTGCCAGCAGTGACTCTAGCGGCCGCTACAATGAGCAGTTCTTC. Protein: CASSDSSGRYNEQFF.